This TCR beta chain was obtained from a study of CD8+ T cells in alopecia areata. Sequencing used cDNA as its template, made by extracting RNA and reverse transcribing it. Some clones are missing from TCRdb's copy, which holds only in-frame ones; the method was immunoSEQ multiplex PCR. This table has some 150,000 clones, 86% appearing once. As to this clone: Its antigen is as yet unknown.

In germline, CDR1 is MNHNS, CDR2 SASEGT. The CDR3 length is 15 residues. V lost 4 bases, J lost 5 bases, and 5 bases stayed unmatched. Study observations and caveats: Among the top 100, expanded CD8+ clones, as well as scalp clonality, were significantly decreased by tofacitinib.

Treatment noted: oral pan-JAK inhibitor, 5-10 mg twice daily. This clonotype was obtained from a human donor with alopecia areata. The chain combines TRBV6-1 with TRBJ2-7; 13 nucleotides match TRBD2. The source material was CD8+ T cells sorted from blood, sampled at week 4, from a patient treated with tofacitinib. The CDR3 DNA follows: TGTGCCAGCAGTGGGACTAGCGGGAGTCCCAACGAGCAGTACTTC. Amino acid sequence: CASSGTSGSPNEQYF.